What follows are 25 T cell receptor beta chains derived from one specimen sequenced in a study of tissue T cells after allogeneic stem cell transplantation. Time point noted: mouse harvest day 14 after allogeneic transplant. Mouse grafts combined 10^7 T-cell-depleted bone marrow cells with 10^6 splenic CD5+ T cells. Method: immunoSEQ multiplex PCR; TCRdb's copy keeps in-frame clones and lacks some. The table has about 9,000 clones, roughly 38% seen once; the top ten hold 4% to 5.5%. Sequenced material: skin. These receptor sequences come from a female BALB/c mouse given C57BL/6 T cells with graft-versus-host disease after an allogeneic hematopoietic cell transplant.

As for this clone: Genes here carry mouse names. The read finishes 1 residue shy of the CDR3 end, and the germline J gene is used to complete it. This chain uses TRBV26 with TRBJ1-3; no firm D call. The ends were cut back, 2 bases at V and 0 bases at J, with 5 bases in the middle. Germline CDR1 and CDR2: KGHPV and FQNQEV (reference sequence). The CDR3 runs 14 residues. The CDR3 is CASSLQFSGNTLYF. The covered CDR3 bases are TGTGCCAGCAGTCTGCAATTTTCTGGAAATACGCTCTAT.

On this clone: These gene names are mouse names. From the germline J gene comes the end of the CDR3, since the read stops 1 residue before it. This chain links TRBV26 with TRBJ2-4, with 10 bases lining up with TRBD2. With V trimmed by 4 bases and J by 1 base, 2 bases remained unmatched. Germline V gene lookup returns CDR1 KGHPV and CDR2 FQNQEV (reference sequence). The CDR3 spans 15 residues. CDR3 region: CASSPGLGGQNTLYF. The sequenced CDR3 bases are TGTGCCAGCAGTCCCGGACTGGGGGGTCAAAACACCTTGTAC.

Regarding this clone: Mouse names are used for the genes. The CDR3 is cut off 1 residue early in the read; its end comes from the germline J gene. This chain links TRBV26 with TRBJ2-4; D gene unclear. The germline gives CDR1 KGHPV, CDR2 FQNQEV (reference sequence). The CDR3 is made up of 13 amino acids. Between the trimmed V and J ends, which lost 5 bases and 0 bases, there was a span of 6 bases. Incomplete CDR3 DNA: TGTGCCAGCAGTAGAAATAGTCAAAACACCTTGTAC. Translating gives CASSRNSQNTLY. The full CDR3 sequence reads CASSRNSQNTLYF.

This clone has only a few counts. Genes here carry mouse names. The sequenced fragment ends 1 residue before the CDR3 boundary, so the rest is inferred from the germline J gene. The chain joins TRBV26 to TRBJ2-7; D not resolved. The germline CDR1 and CDR2 sequences are KGHPV and FQNQEV (reference sequence). The length of the CDR3 is 12 residues. Trimming took off 4 bases at V and 4 bases at J, with 8 bases between the two ends. The CDR3 is CASSHTYYEQYF. The part of the CDR3 DNA that was read is TGTGCCAGCAGTCACACATATTATGAACAGTAC.

With regard to this clone: Genes here carry mouse names. The sequenced fragment ends 1 residue before the CDR3 boundary, so the rest is inferred from the germline J gene. The V and J genes are TRBV26 and TRBJ1-4; D is ambiguous. CDR1 is KGHPV, CDR2 FQNQEV, per germline (reference sequence). Trimming removed 3 bases from V and 3 bases from J, with 5 bases in between. The CDR3 extends over 13 amino acids. The CDR3 region is CASSLTTNERLFF. Partial CDR3 DNA: TGTGCCAGCAGTCTCACAACCAACGAAAGATTATTT.

In regard to this clone: These gene names are mouse names. The sequenced part of the CDR3 DNA is TGTGCCAGCAGCTCAACAGGGGCTCAAAACACCTTGTAC. It is translated as CASSSTGAQNTLY. From start to end, the CDR3 is CASSSTGAQNTLYF. The chain employs TRBV3 and TRBJ2-4; 7 nucleotides align to TRBD1. The CDR3 is cut off 1 residue early in the read; its end comes from the germline J gene. The CDR3 covers 14 residues. CDR1 SNHLY and CDR2 FYNGKV come from the germline V gene (reference sequence). V gave up 4 bases and J gave up 2 bases; unmatched junction bases: 3.

This clone was seen a handful of times. Here the gene names and germline are mouse. Coverage ceases 1 residue before the CDR3 finishes, and the germline J gene fills in the end. This chain links TRBV26 with TRBJ2-5, with TRBD1 identical over 7 bases. The CDR3 is 13 amino acids. V shed 4 bases and J 7 bases; nucleotides not matched to a gene: 5. Germline values: CDR1 KGHPV, CDR2 FQNQEV (reference sequence). This CDR3 reads CASSPRDRNTQYF. The CDR3 bases that were read are TGTGCCAGCAGTCCCCGGGACAGAAACACCCAGTAC.

As to this clone: Mouse gene names and germline throughout. Read data end 1 residue before the CDR3 end; the end is taken from the germline J gene. The chain joins TRBV26 to TRBJ2-3; 10 bases are shared with TRBD2. Germline V CDR1 and CDR2: KGHPV, FQNQEV (reference sequence). The CDR3 runs to 14 residues. V shed 4 bases, J shed 3 bases, and the junction held 1 base outside the gene matches. This CDR3 reads CASSPGLGAETLYF. The part of the CDR3 DNA that was read is TGTGCCAGCAGTCCGGGACTGGGGGCAGAAACGCTGTAT.

This clone was seen a few times. Gene names denote mouse genes. Sequencing ends 1 residue short of the CDR3 end; the germline J gene provides the rest. This CDR3 is also generated by other DNA sequences in the sample. The rearrangement links TRBV26 to TRBJ1-6; D unclear. TRBJ1-6 qualifies as an ORF whose function is uncertain. This CDR3 is built from 13 residues. V was shortened by 2 bases and J by 4 bases, with 3 bases between the two germline ends. Germline V gene sequence: CDR1 KGHPV, CDR2 FQNQEV (reference sequence). The CDR3 reads CASSLGYNSPLYF. The CDR3 DNA, read in part, is TGTGCCAGCAGTCTGGGGTATAATTCGCCCCTCTAC.

This clone has more than one count but fewer than ten. Genes and germline are mouse. The DNA ends 1 residue before the CDR3 does, and the rest of the CDR3 is filled in from the germline J gene. The chain uses TRBV3 and TRBJ2-3; 8 nucleotides agree with TRBD2. This CDR3 has 14 amino acids. V shed 6 bases, J shed 0 bases, and the junction held 2 bases outside the gene matches. The germline V gene encodes CDR1 SNHLY and CDR2 FYNGKV (reference sequence). The CDR3 bases that were read are TGTGCCAGCAGACTGGGGGCTAGTGCAGAAACGCTGTAT. Translated, it gives CASRLGASAETLY. The CDR3, in full, reads CASRLGASAETLYF.

This clone was seen more than once but under ten times. Gene names and germline refer to mouse. The read stops 1 residue short of the end of the CDR3; the missing end is completed from the germline J gene. The chain recombines TRBV13-2 with TRBJ2-1, with D possibly called TRBD1 or TRBD2 (5 bases each). The CDR3 runs 14 residues. Germline CDR1 reads NNHNN; CDR2 reads SYGAGS (reference sequence). V lost 3 bases and J lost 3, with 10 bases in between. The sequenced CDR3 bases are TGTGCCAGCGGTGTCCGGGACGGCTATGCTGAGCAGTTC. Its protein is CASGVRDGYAEQF. The entire CDR3 sequence reads CASGVRDGYAEQFF.

For this clone: Gene names and germline refer to mouse. The read is 1 residue too short to cover the CDR3 end, so that end is filled in from the germline J gene. The chain employs TRBV13-1 and TRBJ2-7; D not certain. V lost 6 bases, J lost 0 bases, and 7 bases lay in between. The CDR3 has 12 residues. The germline V gene has CDR1 NSHNY and CDR2 SYGAGN. The CDR3 DNA, read in part, is TGTGCCAGCACTCACAACTCCTATGAACAGTAC. It codes for CASTHNSYEQY. The entire CDR3 sequence reads CASTHNSYEQYF.

Regarding this clone: Gene names and germline match the mouse. The read stops 1 residue short of the end of the CDR3; the missing end is completed from the germline J gene. V gene TRBV3 combines with J gene TRBJ2-1, with 10 positions matching TRBD2. The CDR3 sequence is 15 residues long. J lost 3 bases, V lost 4 bases, and 3 bases had no gene match. Germline CDR1 is SNHLY and CDR2 is FYNGKV (reference sequence). The DNA read from the CDR3 is TGTGCCAGCAGCTCTGGACTGGGGGTCTATGCTGAGCAGTTC. Translated, it gives CASSSGLGVYAEQF. The CDR3, in full, reads CASSSGLGVYAEQFF.

Details on this clone: The listed genes are named as in mouse. Coverage ceases 1 residue before the CDR3 finishes, and the germline J gene fills in the end. The chain carries TRBV3 and TRBJ1-1; a weak D match, TRBD1 (6 bases). The germline gives CDR1 SNHLY, CDR2 FYNGKV (reference sequence). Trimming took off 5 bases at V and 0 bases at J, with 10 bases between the two ends. The CDR3 is 14 residues long. The CDR3 bases that were read are TGTGCCAGCAGCCCGGGACATTCAAACACAGAAGTCTTC. Residues: CASSPGHSNTEVF. The complete CDR3 sequence is CASSPGHSNTEVFF.

Concerning this clone itself: Genes here carry mouse names. From the germline J gene comes the end of the CDR3, since the read stops 1 residue before it. V and J are TRBV3 and TRBJ2-4, with 10 bases fitting TRBD2. V lost 5 bases to trimming and J lost 1 base; unmatched junction nucleotides: 0. Germline assignment: CDR1 SNHLY and CDR2 FYNGKV (reference sequence). The CDR3 totals 14 residues. Incomplete CDR3 DNA: TGTGCCAGCAGCGGGACTGGGGGTCAAAACACCTTGTAC. It specifies CASSGTGGQNTLY. Given in full, the CDR3 is CASSGTGGQNTLYF.

In regard to this clone: Germline and genes: mouse. The read halts 1 residue ahead of the CDR3 end, with the missing end drawn from the germline J gene. This chain links TRBV13-1 with TRBJ2-2; D uncertain. This CDR3 contains 12 residues. Germline assignment: CDR1 NSHNY and CDR2 SYGAGN. V was cut by 4 bases and J by 0 bases, with 1 base left in between. The CDR3 sequence is CASSPNTGQLYF. Incomplete CDR3 DNA: TGTGCCAGCAGTCCAAACACCGGGCAGCTCTAC.

This clone ranks as medium-sized. Germline and genes here are mouse. The missing CDR3 end, 1 residue past where the read stops, is filled in from the germline J gene. This chain links TRBV22 with TRBJ1-3; TRBD1 is taken as the D call from the table, unchecked against the DNA. TRBV22 is a pseudogene locus. This CDR3 spans 14 amino acids. CDR3 sequence: CASTGTGSGNTLYF. The CDR3 bases that were read are TGTGCCAGCACAGGGACAGGGTCTGGAAATACGCTCTAT.

Comments on this clone: Gene names are the mouse ones. The CDR3 end falls 1 residue outside the read, so it is completed with the germline J gene. The chain has TRBV26 and TRBJ2-5; D perhaps matches TRBD2 (7 bases). The V gene lost 6 bases and the J gene lost 7 bases, with 11 bases spanning the gap. Germline V gives CDR1 KGHPV, CDR2 FQNQEV (reference sequence). The CDR3 is 12 residues long. Incomplete CDR3 DNA: TGTGCCAGCAGCCTGGGGGCGAACACCCAGTAC. Amino acids: CASSLGANTQY. The entire CDR3 protein is CASSLGANTQYF.

Points on this clone: The gene names given are mouse names. The CDR3 is cut off 1 residue early in the read; its end comes from the germline J gene. The V and J genes are TRBV15 and TRBJ2-1; TRBD2 aligns across 7 bases. Unmatched junction bases numbered 0, after V lost 3 bases and J lost 1 base. This CDR3 region has 14 residues. Germline V gene data show CDR1 as SGHND and CDR2 as FRSKSL. The sequenced CDR3 bases are TGTGCCAGCAGTTTTGGGGGGAACTATGCTGAGCAGTTC. Translation: CASSFGGNYAEQF. In full, the CDR3 reads CASSFGGNYAEQFF. Complete variable domain (other parts from reference TRBV15 and TRBJ2-1): DAGVTQTPRHEVAEKGQTIILKCEPVSGHNDLFWYRQTKIQGLELLSYFRSKSLMEDGGAFKDRFKAEMLNSSFSTLKIQPTEPKDSAVYLCASSFGGNYAEQFFGPGTRLTVL.

Notes on this clone: Here the gene names and germline are mouse. The read ends 1 residue before the CDR3 terminus; that terminus is restored from the germline J gene. The rearrangement uses TRBV19 and TRBJ2-1; 10 bases line up with TRBD2. This CDR3 has 15 amino acids. Per germline, CDR1 FNHDT and CDR2 SITEND (reference sequence). J lost 6 bases, V lost 4 bases, and 7 bases had no gene match. CDR3 residues: CASSPPGGARAEQFF. CDR3 bases read: TGTGCCAGCAGTCCCCCTGGGGGGGCGCGTGCTGAGCAGTTC.

In regard to this clone: Germline and genes: mouse. Read sequence stops 1 residue before the CDR3 end, and the germline J gene provides the missing end. V is TRBV23 and J is TRBJ2-5. CDR1 and CDR2 (germline): KGHTA, FQNQQP. The CDR3 length is 15 residues. CDR3 region: CSSSQSGVNQDTQYF. The sequenced part of the CDR3 DNA is TGCTCCAGCAGTCAATCGGGGGTTAACCAAGACACCCAGTAC.

Notes on this clone: Mouse names are used for the genes. The missing CDR3 end, 1 residue past where the read stops, is filled in from the germline J gene. This rearrangement joins TRBV3 to TRBJ2-2, with TRBD1 matching over 10 bases. Germline V gene sequence: CDR1 SNHLY, CDR2 FYNGKV (reference sequence). The CDR3 consists of 14 residues. Trimming took 5 bases from V and 7 from J; bases not matched to a gene: 4. CDR3 protein: CASSPGQGIGQLYF. Partial CDR3 DNA: TGTGCCAGCAGCCCGGGACAGGGGATCGGGCAGCTCTAC.

Worth noting for this clone: The gene names here belong to mouse. CDR3 region: CSSSQGHTEVFF. CDR3 DNA (partial): TGCTCCAGCAGTCAAGGGCACACAGAAGTCTTC. This chain links TRBV23 with TRBJ1-1. The read stops 1 residue short of the end of the CDR3; the missing end is completed from the germline J gene. CDR3 length: 12 amino acids. Per the germline V gene, CDR1 is KGHTA and CDR2 is FQNQQP.

About this clone: Gene names and germline match the mouse. The read terminates 1 residue ahead of where the CDR3 ends, so the germline J gene completes it. This chain links TRBV26 with TRBJ2-5; tentatively, D is TRBD2 (6 bases). V dropped 2 bases and J dropped 5 bases, with 11 bases sitting between them. The CDR3 has 14 residues. From germline, CDR1 is KGHPV and CDR2 FQNQEV (reference sequence). The CDR3 reads CASSLGGMIDTQYF. The part of the CDR3 DNA that was read is TGTGCCAGCAGTCTGGGGGGGATGATAGACACCCAGTAC. Filled out from reference TRBV26 and TRBJ2-5, the complete variable domain reads NSKVIQTPRYLVKGQGQKAKMRCIPEKGHPVVFWYQQNKNNEFKFLINFQNQEVLQQIDMTEKRFSAECPSNSPCSLEIQSSEAGDSALYLCASSLGGMIDTQYFGPGTRLLVL.

This clone has a handful of counts. Gene names and germline match the mouse. From the germline J gene comes the end of the CDR3, since the read stops 1 residue before it. The V gene is TRBV26, the J gene TRBJ1-2; perhaps TRBD1 as D (5 bases). The V end lost 4 bases, the J end lost 5 bases, and 8 bases lay between the germline ends. Germline V gives CDR1 KGHPV, CDR2 FQNQEV (reference sequence). The CDR3 sequence is 12 residues long. CDR3 protein: CASSPEGSDYTF. The DNA read from the CDR3 is TGTGCCAGCAGTCCCGAGGGGTCCGACTACACC.